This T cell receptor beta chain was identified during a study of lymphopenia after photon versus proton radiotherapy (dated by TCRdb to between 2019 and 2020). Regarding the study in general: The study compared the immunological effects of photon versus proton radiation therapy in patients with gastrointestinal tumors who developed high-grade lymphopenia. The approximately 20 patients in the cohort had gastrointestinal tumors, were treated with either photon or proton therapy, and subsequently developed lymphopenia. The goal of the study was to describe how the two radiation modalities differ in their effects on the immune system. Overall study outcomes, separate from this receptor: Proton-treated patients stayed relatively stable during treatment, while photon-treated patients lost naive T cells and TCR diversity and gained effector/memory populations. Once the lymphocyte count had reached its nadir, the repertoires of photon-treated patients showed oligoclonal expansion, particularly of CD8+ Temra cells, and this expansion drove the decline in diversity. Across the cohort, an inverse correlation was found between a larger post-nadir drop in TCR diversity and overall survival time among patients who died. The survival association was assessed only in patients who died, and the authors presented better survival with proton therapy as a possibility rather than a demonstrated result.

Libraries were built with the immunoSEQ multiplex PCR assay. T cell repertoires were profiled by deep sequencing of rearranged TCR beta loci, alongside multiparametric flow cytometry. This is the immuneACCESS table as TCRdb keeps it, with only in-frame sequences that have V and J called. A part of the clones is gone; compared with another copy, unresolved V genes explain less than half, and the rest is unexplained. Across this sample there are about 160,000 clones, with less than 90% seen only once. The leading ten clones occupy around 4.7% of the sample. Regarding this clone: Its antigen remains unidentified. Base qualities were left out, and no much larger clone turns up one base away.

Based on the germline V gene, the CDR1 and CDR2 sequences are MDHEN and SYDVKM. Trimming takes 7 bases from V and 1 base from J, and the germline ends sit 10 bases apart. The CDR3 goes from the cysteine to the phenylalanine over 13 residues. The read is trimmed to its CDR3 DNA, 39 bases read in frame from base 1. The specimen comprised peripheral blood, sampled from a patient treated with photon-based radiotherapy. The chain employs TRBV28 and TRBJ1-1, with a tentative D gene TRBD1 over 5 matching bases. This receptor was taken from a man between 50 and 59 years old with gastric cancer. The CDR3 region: CASNRGRNTEAFF. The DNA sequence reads TGTGCCAGCAACCGGGGCCGGAACACTGAAGCTTTCTTT.